This TCR beta chain was documented in a study of T cell responses to AZD1222 COVID-19 vaccine. Study conclusions and caveats: AZD1222 recipients seropositive at baseline numbered only five or six. An increase in Spike-specific TCR breadth and depth was observed after two AZD1222 doses. A reported finding is that nearly half of spike-specific TCRs target unmutated variant regions. Sampling captured repertoires only after the peak T cell response.

The method was immunoSEQ multiplex PCR; TCRdb's version includes in-frame clones alone and lacks a portion of them. Here the sample spans approximately 170,000 clones, 90% to 95% being singletons. This CDR3 region has 15 residues. Germline V gene sequence: CDR1 LNHDA, CDR2 SQIVND (reference sequence). Trimming took off 11 bases at V and 8 bases at J, with 27 bases between the two ends. To note about this clone: The antigen is not known.

The chain employs TRBV19 and TRBJ1-2; D is possibly TRBD1 (5 bases). This clonotype was sampled from an adult in good health. The sequencing used peripheral blood, collected on day 0 of AZD1222 vaccination. CDR3: CAPNESPDRGRGYTF. CDR3 DNA sequence: TGTGCCCCTAATGAAAGCCCCGACAGAGGTCGCGGCTACACCTTC.